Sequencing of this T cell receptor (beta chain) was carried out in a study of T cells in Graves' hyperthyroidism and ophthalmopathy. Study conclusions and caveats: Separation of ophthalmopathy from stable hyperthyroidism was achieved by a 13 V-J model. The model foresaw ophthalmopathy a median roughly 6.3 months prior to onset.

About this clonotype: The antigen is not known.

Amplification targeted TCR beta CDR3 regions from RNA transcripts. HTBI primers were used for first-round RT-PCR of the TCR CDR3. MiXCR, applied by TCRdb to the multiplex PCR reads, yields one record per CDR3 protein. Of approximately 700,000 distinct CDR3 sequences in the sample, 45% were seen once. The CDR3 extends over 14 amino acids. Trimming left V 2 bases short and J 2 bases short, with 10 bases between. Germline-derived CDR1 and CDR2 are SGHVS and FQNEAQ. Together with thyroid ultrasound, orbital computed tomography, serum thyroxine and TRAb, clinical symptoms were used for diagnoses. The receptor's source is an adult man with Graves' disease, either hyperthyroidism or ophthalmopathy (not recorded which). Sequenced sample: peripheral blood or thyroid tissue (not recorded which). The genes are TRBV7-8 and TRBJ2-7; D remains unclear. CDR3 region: CASSLLPNAYEQYF. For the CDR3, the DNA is TGTGCCAGCAGCTTATTACCAAACGCCTACGAGCAGTACTTC.